A single sample gave rise to the 12 T cell receptor beta chains below, sequenced in a study of blood T cell repertoires in COVID-19. Profiling relied on immunoSEQ multiplex PCR, and the TCRdb table lists in-frame clones only, not all of them. Among 200,000 to 300,000 clones listed, more than 70% were seen once. Sequenced material: peripheral blood. These receptors were obtained from a woman in her 30s with COVID-19, enrolled during active disease.

This sequence joins TRBV7-2 and TRBJ2-3, with TRBD2 matching over 15 bases. Per the germline V gene, CDR1 is SGHTA and CDR2 is FQGNSA. The CDR3 sequence is 16 residues long. V shed 4 bases and J 6 bases; nucleotides not matched to a gene: 5. DNA of the CDR3: TGTGCCAGCAGCTCGGGACTAGCGGGGGGCGCGGATACGCAGTATTTT. Its protein product is CASSSGLAGGADTQYF.

The chain links TRBV11-2 to TRBJ2-4; 8 positions match TRBD1. The CDR3 is 19 residues long. Trimming cost V 5 bases and J 1 base; bases outside gene matches: 16. CDR1 and CDR2 from the germline V gene are SGHAT and FQNNGV. The CDR3 sequence: CASSLFRTGNNAAKNIQYF. In nucleotides, the CDR3 is TGTGCCAGCAGCCTCTTCCGGACAGGGAACAACGCTGCCAAAAACATTCAGTACTTC.

The chain joins TRBV7-2 to TRBJ1-3; 7 positions match TRBD1. The trim removed 5 bases at V and 2 bases at J, leaving 9 bases unmatched. The CDR3 runs to 16 residues. Per germline, CDR1 SGHTA and CDR2 FQGNSA. The CDR3 nucleotides are TGTGCCAGCAGCATAAACAGGGGTGTGCCTGGAAACACCATATATTTT. Translating it yields CASSINRGVPGNTIYF.

The V and J genes are TRBV28 and TRBJ2-7; 10 nucleotides match TRBD1. V was clipped by 4 bases and J by 2 bases; unmatched bases: 8. In germline, CDR1 is MDHEN, CDR2 SYDVKM. The CDR3 loop spans 16 amino acids. As DNA, the CDR3 is TGTGCCAGCAGTTCCCCGACAGGGGGCCAACCCTACGAGCAGTACTTC. This gives the protein CASSSPTGGQPYEQYF.

This clone has a handful of counts. This sequence joins TRBV14 and TRBJ2-1; D not certain. Trimming pared 6 bases from V and 5 bases from J, leaving 11 bases between. This CDR3 contains 13 residues. Germline V gene data show CDR1 as SGHDN and CDR2 as FVKESK. CDR3 in DNA: TGTGCCAGCAGTGTACTATACCACAATGAGCAGTTCTTC. This codes for CASSVLYHNEQFF.

The chain has TRBV24-1 and TRBJ1-6; no clear D. V was pared by 8 bases and J by 5 bases, with 15 bases between. There are 15 residues in the CDR3. Germline values: CDR1 KGHDR, CDR2 SFDVKD. Here the CDR3 DNA reads TGTGCCACCACCAACCTTGGCCAGAATAATTCACCCCTCCACTTT. This gives the protein CATTNLGQNNSPLHF.

DNA for the CDR3: TGTGCCAGCAGTGGTCGAGGGAGCTCCTACGAGCAGTACGTC. It translates to CASSGRGSSYEQYV. The V call is TRBV2, the J call TRBJ2-7; TRBD2 might be the D (5 bases). Per the germline V gene, CDR1 is SNHLY and CDR2 is FYNNEI. This CDR3 is built from 14 residues. Trimming shortened V by 4 bases and J by 0 bases, and 10 bases separated the two germline ends.

The rearrangement links TRBV5-1 to TRBJ1-5, with D unclear. Looked up from germline, CDR1 is SGHRS and CDR2 is YFSETQ. The CDR3 contains 16 residues. V was pared by 4 bases and J by 5 bases, with 19 bases between. CDR3: CASSPTPRREDQPQHF. As DNA, the CDR3 is TGCGCCAGCAGCCCTACTCCTCGACGGGAGGATCAGCCCCAGCATTTT.

A note on this clone: Other DNA sequences within the sample encode an identical CDR3. This chain joins TRBV7-9 and TRBJ2-3; D uncertain. Trimming removed 5 bases at V and 0 bases at J, with 6 bases between. CDR1 and CDR2 from the germline V gene are SEHNR and FQNEAQ (reference sequence). The CDR3 loop spans 13 amino acids. CDR3 DNA: TGTGCCAGCAGCCCTACTAGCACAGATACGCAGTATTTT. Protein: CASSPTSTDTQYF.

The chain joins TRBV24-1 to TRBJ1-2, with unresolved D. Trimming pared 9 bases from V and 3 bases from J, leaving 7 bases between. Looked up from germline, CDR1 is KGHDR and CDR2 is SFDVKD. This CDR3 region has 11 residues. CDR3 residues: CATEADYGYTF. DNA of the CDR3: TGTGCCACCGAGGCTGACTATGGCTACACCTTC.

The V gene is TRBV7-2, the J gene TRBJ2-5; 9 bases match TRBD2. CDR1 and CDR2 from the germline V gene are SGHTA and FQGNSA. The trim removed 2 bases at V and 4 bases at J, leaving 5 bases unmatched. CDR3 size: 15 residues. This chain's CDR3 is CASSLPLAGLETQYF. The CDR3 DNA reads as TGTGCCAGCAGCTTACCCCTAGCGGGGCTAGAGACCCAGTACTTC.

On this clone itself: This may be a read error, as it is one base from a much larger clone. Other DNA sequences in this specimen translate into the identical CDR3. This chain joins TRBV5-1 and TRBJ2-3; TRBD2 matches 11 bases. The CDR3 runs 15 residues. Unmatched junction bases numbered 2, after V lost 4 bases and J lost 1 base. Germline assignment: CDR1 SGHRS and CDR2 YFSETQ. CDR3 sequence: CASSGGLAGTDTQYF. In DNA form, the CDR3 reads TGCGCCAGCAGCGGGGGACTAGCGGGCACAGATACGCAGTATTTT.